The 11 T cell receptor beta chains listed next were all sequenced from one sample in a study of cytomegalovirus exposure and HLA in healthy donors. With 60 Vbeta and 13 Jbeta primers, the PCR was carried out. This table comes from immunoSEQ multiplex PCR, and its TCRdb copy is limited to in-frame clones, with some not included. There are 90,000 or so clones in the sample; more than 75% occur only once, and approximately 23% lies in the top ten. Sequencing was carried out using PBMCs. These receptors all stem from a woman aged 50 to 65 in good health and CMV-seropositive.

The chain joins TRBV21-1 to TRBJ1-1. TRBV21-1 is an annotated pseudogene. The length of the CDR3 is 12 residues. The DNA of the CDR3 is TGTGCCAGCATCGAGCCTAACACTGAAGCTTTCTTT. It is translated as CASIEPNTEAFF.

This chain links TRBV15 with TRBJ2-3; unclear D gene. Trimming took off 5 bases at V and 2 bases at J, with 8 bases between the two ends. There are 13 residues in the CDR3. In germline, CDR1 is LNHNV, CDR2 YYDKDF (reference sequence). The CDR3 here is CATSPVTTDTQYF. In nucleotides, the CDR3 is TGTGCCACCAGCCCAGTTACCACAGATACGCAGTATTTT.

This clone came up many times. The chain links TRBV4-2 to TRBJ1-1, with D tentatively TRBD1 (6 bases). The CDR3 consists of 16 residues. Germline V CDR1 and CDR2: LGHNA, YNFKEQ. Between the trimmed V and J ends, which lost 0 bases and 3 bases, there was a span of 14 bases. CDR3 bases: TGTGCCAGCAGCCAAGAACAGGGCAGGGGATACACTGAAGCTTTCTTT. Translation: CASSQEQGRGYTEAFF.

CDR3: CSVGQGISGEQFF. CDR3 DNA sequence: TGCAGCGTTGGGCAGGGAATATCGGGTGAGCAGTTCTTC. The chain joins TRBV29-1 to TRBJ2-1, with D perhaps TRBD1 (5 bases). Germline V gene lookup returns CDR1 SQVTM and CDR2 ANQGSEA. This CDR3 is built from 13 residues. Trimming pared 4 bases from V and 9 bases from J, leaving 16 bases between.

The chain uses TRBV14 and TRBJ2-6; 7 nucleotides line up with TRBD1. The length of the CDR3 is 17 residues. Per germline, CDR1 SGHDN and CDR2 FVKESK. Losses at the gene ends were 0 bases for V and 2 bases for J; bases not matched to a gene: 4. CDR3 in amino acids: CASSQEWGTAGANVLTF. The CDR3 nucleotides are TGTGCCAGCAGCCAAGAGTGGGGGACAGCTGGGGCCAACGTCCTGACTTTC.

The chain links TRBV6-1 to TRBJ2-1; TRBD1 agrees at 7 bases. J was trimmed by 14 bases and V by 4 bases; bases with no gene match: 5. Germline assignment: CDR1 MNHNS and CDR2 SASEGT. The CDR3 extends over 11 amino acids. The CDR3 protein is CASSGGQEKFF. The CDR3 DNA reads TGTGCCAGCAGTGGAGGACAGGAAAAGTTCTTC.

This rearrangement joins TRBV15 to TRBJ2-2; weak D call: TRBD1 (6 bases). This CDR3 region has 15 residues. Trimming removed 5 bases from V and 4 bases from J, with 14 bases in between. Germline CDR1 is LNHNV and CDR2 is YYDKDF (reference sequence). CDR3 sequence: CATSGQRISTGELFF. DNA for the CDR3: TGTGCCACCAGCGGACAGCGCATAAGCACCGGGGAGCTGTTTTTT. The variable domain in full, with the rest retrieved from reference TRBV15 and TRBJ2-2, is DAMVIQNPRYQVTQFGKPVTLSCSQTLNHNVMYWYQQKSSQAPKLLFHYYDKDFNNEADTPDNFQSRRPNTSFCFLDIRSPGLGDTAMYLCATSGQRISTGELFFGEGSRLTVL.

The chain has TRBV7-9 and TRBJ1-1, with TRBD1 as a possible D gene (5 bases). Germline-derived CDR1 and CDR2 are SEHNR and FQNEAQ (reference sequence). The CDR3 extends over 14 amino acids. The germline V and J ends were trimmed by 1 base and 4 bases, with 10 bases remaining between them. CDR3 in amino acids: CASSLVGGGTEAFF. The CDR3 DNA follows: TGTGCCAGCAGCTTAGTGGGGGGGGGCACTGAAGCTTTCTTT. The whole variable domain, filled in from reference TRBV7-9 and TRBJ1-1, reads DTGVSQNPRHKITKRGQNVTFRCDPISEHNRLYWYRQTLGQGPEFLTYFQNEAQLEKSRLLSDRFSAERPKGSFSTLEIQRTEQGDSAMYLCASSLVGGGTEAFFGQGTRLTVV.

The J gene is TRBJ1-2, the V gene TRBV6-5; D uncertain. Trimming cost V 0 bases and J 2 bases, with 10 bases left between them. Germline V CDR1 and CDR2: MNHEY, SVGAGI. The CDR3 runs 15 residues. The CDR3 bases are TGTGCCAGCAGTTACTCCCGGGTGTGGAACTATGGCTACACCTTC. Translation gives CASSYSRVWNYGYTF.

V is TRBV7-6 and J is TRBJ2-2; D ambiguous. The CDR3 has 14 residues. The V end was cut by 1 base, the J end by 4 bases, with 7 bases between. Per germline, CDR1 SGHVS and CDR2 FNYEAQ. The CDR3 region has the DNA TGTGCCAGCAGCTTAGTCCGCGGCACCGGGGAGCTGTTTTTT. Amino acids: CASSLVRGTGELFF.

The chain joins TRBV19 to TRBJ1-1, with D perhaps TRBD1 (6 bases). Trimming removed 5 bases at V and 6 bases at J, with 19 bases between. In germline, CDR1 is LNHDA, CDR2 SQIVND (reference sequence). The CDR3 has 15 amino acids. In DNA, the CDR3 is TGTGCCAGTAGTCCACCGGACAGCCCTCTGGCTGAAGCTTTCTTT. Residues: CASSPPDSPLAEAFF.